A single sample is the source of the 8 T cell receptor beta chains below, sequenced in a study of blood T cell repertoires in COVID-19. Libraries were prepared by immunoSEQ multiplex PCR; TCRdb keeps only in-frame clonotypes and omits some of them. The sample includes 650,000 to 800,000 clones, more than 80% of them seen just once. Input material: peripheral blood. All receptors come from a woman between 18 and 29 years old with acute or convalescent COVID-19.

This rearrangement joins TRBV25-1 to TRBJ2-7; tentatively, D is TRBD2 (7 bases). The germline CDR1 and CDR2 sequences are MGHDK and SYGVNS. Trimming took off 5 bases at V and 5 bases at J, with 22 bases between the two ends. This CDR3 region has 16 residues. This CDR3 is CASSWGRGAGGDEQYF. In DNA form, the CDR3 reads TGTGCCAGCAGTTGGGGCCGGGGGGCTGGTGGAGACGAGCAGTACTTC.

The V gene is TRBV11-2, the J gene TRBJ1-6; D call uncertain. CDR1 is SGHAT, CDR2 FQNNGV, per germline. The V and J ends lost 2 bases and 8 bases respectively, with 4 bases between them. This CDR3 contains 12 residues. The CDR3: CASSLSYSPLHF. The CDR3, as DNA: TGTGCCAGCAGCTTAAGCTATTCACCCCTCCACTTT.

The chain couples TRBV30 to TRBJ1-1, with a possible D match to TRBD1 (5 bases). The CDR3 totals 17 residues. Germline assignment: CDR1 GTSNPN and CDR2 SVGIG (reference sequence). Trimming removed 2 bases from V and 2 bases from J, with 21 bases in between. CDR3 DNA sequence: TGTGCCTGGAGTATCCCAGAACCCGGCAGGGCAAACACTGAAGCTTTCTTT. It encodes CAWSIPEPGRANTEAFF.

J is TRBJ1-4 and V is TRBV5-1; maybe TRBD1 (5 bases). V was pared by 0 bases and J by 5 bases, with 11 bases between. The length of the CDR3 is 15 residues. Germline CDR1 reads SGHRS; CDR2 reads YFSETQ. CDR3 region: CASSLGGGQNEKLFF. CDR3 coding DNA: TGCGCCAGCAGCTTGGGAGGCGGACAAAATGAAAAACTGTTTTTT. The full variable domain, its missing parts supplied by reference TRBV5-1 and TRBJ1-4, is KAGVTQTPRYLIKTRGQQVTLSCSPISGHRSVSWYQQTPGQGLQFLFEYFSETQRNKGNFPGRFSGRQFSNSRSEMNVSTLELGDSALYLCASSLGGGQNEKLFFGSGTQLSVL.

This clone has a single count. CDR3 DNA: TGTGCCAGCAGCTTAGATGTTATCTCTGGAAACACCATATATTTT. It yields the protein CASSLDVISGNTIYF. The chain joins TRBV7-9 to TRBJ1-3; no reliable D call. The CDR3 consists of 15 residues. V dropped 1 base and J dropped 0 bases, with 7 bases sitting between them. The germline V gene encodes CDR1 SEHNR and CDR2 FQNEAQ (reference sequence).

This clone was seen a handful of times. The chain employs TRBV12-3 or TRBV12-4 and TRBJ1-2; possibly TRBD1 for D (5 bases). The CDR3 runs to 13 residues. Trimming stripped 5 bases from V and 2 bases from J, with 9 bases between. CDR3 in DNA: TGTGCCAGCAGTCTACAGGTGAACTATGGCTACACCTTC. Amino acid sequence: CASSLQVNYGYTF.

V and J are TRBV9 and TRBJ2-7; no definite D call. CDR1 and CDR2 (germline): SGDLS, YYNGEE. The CDR3 has 13 amino acids. Trimming shortened V by 3 bases and J by 6 bases, and 13 bases separated the two germline ends. The CDR3 bases are TGTGCCAGCAGCGCGGGTCTCCCCGGCGAGCAGTACTTC. This encodes CASSAGLPGEQYF.

CDR3 protein: CASSLRGGVGNTEAFF. CDR3 DNA sequence: TGCGCCAGCAGCTTGCGGGGGGGCGTAGGCAACACTGAAGCTTTCTTT. The J gene is TRBJ1-1, the V gene TRBV5-1, with D maybe TRBD1 (6 bases). The CDR3 sequence is 16 residues long. Germline CDR1 reads SGHRS; CDR2 reads YFSETQ. V lost 1 base to trimming and J lost 2 bases, with 15 bases between them.